This is a list of T cell receptor beta chains from one sample in a study of Graves' ophthalmopathy and Graves' hyperthyroidism. From the multiplex PCR reads, TCRdb called clonotypes with MiXCR, one entry per CDR3 protein. The sample yields some 1.1 million distinct CDR3 sequences, about 36% seen once. The source material was peripheral blood or thyroid tissue (not recorded which). The receptor set was obtained from an adult man with Graves' hyperthyroidism. The CDR3 runs from the conserved cysteine through the conserved F or W. The D gene is left open where the match is weak. Size tells how often a clone was seen (once, few, many) or the class of an expanded clone, and some rows leave it out.

d_gene	abundance	v_gene	j_gene	CDR3nt	CDR3aa
-	few	TRBV9	TRBJ2-2	TGTGCCAGCAGCGTTTGGGCAGCGAACACCGGGGAGCTGTTTTTT	CASSVWAANTGELFF
-	few	TRBV12-3/TRBV12-4	TRBJ2-2	TGTGCCAGCAGTTTAGGTCTACCGAACACCGGGGAGCTGTTTTTT	CASSLGLPNTGELFF
-	many	TRBV11-2	TRBJ1-4	TGTGCCAGCAGCTTACGACCCGATGAAAAACTGTTTTTT	CASSLRPDEKLFF
-	few	TRBV6-5	TRBJ2-5	TGTGCCAGCAGCCAGGAGAGAGGAACTAAACAGACCCAGTACTTC	CASSQERGTKQTQYF
-	few	TRBV18	TRBJ1-1	TGTGCCAGCTCACCTTCGACAACGAAGAACACTGAAGCTTTCTTT	CASSPSTTKNTEAFF
-	-	TRBV20-1	TRBJ2-6	TGCAGTGCCACGGGAAGCTCTGGGGCCAACGTCCTGACTTTC	CSATGSSGANVLTF
-	once	TRBV14	TRBJ2-6	TGTGCCAGCAGCCACCTCCGACGGTCCTCTGGGGCCAACGTCCTGACTTTC	CASSHLRRSSGANVLTF
TRBD1	once	TRBV7-2	TRBJ1-4	TGTGCCAGCAGCCCAGGGGGAAGGTCGGGTGAAAAACTGTTTTTT	CASSPGGRSGEKLFF
TRBD1	few	TRBV30	TRBJ1-2	TGTGCCTCGACAGGGGGCGTGGGGTATGGCTACACCTTC	CASTGGVGYGYTF
-	-	TRBV9	TRBJ1-2	TGTGCCAGCAGCCCCTCGACGGGGGCTAACTATGGCTACACCTTC	CASSPSTGANYGYTF
-	-	TRBV7-9	TRBJ1-4	TGTGCCAGCAGCTTAGTCCACAGTATATTT	CASSLVHSIF
TRBD1	-	TRBV10-3	TRBJ1-3	TGTGCCAGCAGTCAGAAACAGGGGGCGTCATCTGGAAACACCATATATTTT	CASSQKQGASSGNTIYF
-	-	TRBV9	TRBJ1-2	TGTGCCAGCAGCTTGGGCAGAGACTTCTATGGCTACACCTTC	CASSLGRDFYGYTF
TRBD1	-	TRBV15	TRBJ2-2	TGTGCCACCAGCCGGACAGGGGCGCTGAACACCGGGGAGCTGTTTTTT	CATSRTGALNTGELFF
TRBD2	many	TRBV20-1	TRBJ2-7	TGCAGTGCTAACCGGCCTGGCGGGAGGGCCGACGAGCAGTACTTC	CSANRPGGRADEQYF
-	few	TRBV4-3	TRBJ2-7	TGCGCCAGCACCCAAAGTCTAGGGGGCTCCTACGAGCAGTACTTC	CASTQSLGGSYEQYF
-	-	TRBV11-2	TRBJ1-4	TGTGCCAGCAGTTCCGATTGGGCGGGGCGGGCTGCAGGGACCTCCGCCGAAAAACTGTTTTTT	CASSSDWAGRAAGTSAEKLFF
-	many	TRBV7-2	TRBJ1-2	TGTGCCAGCAACAAACAGGGCCCTAACTATGGCTACACCTTC	CASNKQGPNYGYTF
-	-	TRBV29-1	TRBJ2-5	TGCAGCGTTGAAGAAGGCTCGCCAGGGGCGCAAGAGACCCAGTACTTC	CSVEEGSPGAQETQYF
-	few	TRBV4-2	TRBJ1-1	TGTGCCAGCAGCCAAGATCGGCCTAACACTGAAGCTTTCTTT	CASSQDRPNTEAFF
TRBD2	-	TRBV5-1	TRBJ2-3	TGCGCCAGCAGCTCCTACACCTCGGGAGGGACAGATACGCAGTATTTT	CASSSYTSGGTDTQYF
-	many	TRBV6-1	TRBJ1-1	TGTGCCAGCAGTGTCTTGGACAGTCAGAACACTGAAGCTTTCTTT	CASSVLDSQNTEAFF
-	many	TRBV2	TRBJ2-5	TGTGCCAGCGGCGGAGAAGAGACCCAGTACTTC	CASGGEETQYF
-	few	TRBV18	TRBJ2-7	TGTGCCAGCTCACCGAGGACTGCAGGCTACGAGCAGTACTTC	CASSPRTAGYEQYF
TRBD1	few	TRBV15	TRBJ1-6	TGTGCCACCAGCAGAGACTGGGACAGGGTTGGCTCACCCCTCCACTTT	CATSRDWDRVGSPLHF
TRBD1	few	TRBV14	TRBJ2-5	TGTGCCAGCAGCCAAGTAACAGGGGTGAAAGAGACCCAGTACTTC	CASSQVTGVKETQYF
-	few	TRBV20-1	TRBJ1-4	TGCAGTGCTCCAGGGAGTCTCAATGAAAAACTGTTTTTT	CSAPGSLNEKLFF
-	many	TRBV19	TRBJ1-5	TGTGCCAGCCGAGAGGGCGGGTTCCAGCCCCAGCATTTT	CASREGGFQPQHF
TRBD1	many	TRBV29-1	TRBJ1-5	TGCAGCGGGGGGACAGGGCGCAATCAGCCCCAGCATTTT	CSGGTGRNQPQHF
TRBD1	-	TRBV19	TRBJ1-4	TGTGCCAGTACCCCTCGGACAGGGGATGAAAAACTGTTTTTT	CASTPRTGDEKLFF
-	few	TRBV6-2/TRBV6-3	TRBJ1-5	TGTGCCAGCAGTTACTACCCCCGCAGGGTGGTGCAGCCCCAGCATTTT	CASSYYPRRVVQPQHF
-	-	TRBV7-2	TRBJ2-5	TGTGCCAGCAGACCCACCCAAGAGACCCAGTACTTC	CASRPTQETQYF
-	-	TRBV20-1	TRBJ1-2	TGCAGTGCTAGAGATGGAAGGGGCGCCGACTATGGCTACACCTTC	CSARDGRGADYGYTF
-	-	TRBV7-6	TRBJ1-1	TGTGCCAGCAGCTCCGGGAGGTTTGGAGCTTTCTTT	CASSSGRFGAFF
-	-	TRBV5-5	TRBJ2-7	TGTGCCAGCAGCTTGCGGAGGGGGGAAACCTACGAGCAGTACTTC	CASSLRRGETYEQYF
-	-	TRBV10-3	TRBJ2-7	TGTGCCAGCAGTGACGCGACAGAATCCTACGAGCAGTACTTC	CASSDATESYEQYF
TRBD2	many	TRBV15	TRBJ2-5	TGTGCCACCAGCAGACCAAATCCGGGAGGAGAGACCCAGTACTTC	CATSRPNPGGETQYF
-	-	TRBV9	TRBJ1-2	TGTGCCAGCAGCCCACGACAGAGTTATGGCTACACCTTC	CASSPRQSYGYTF
-	few	TRBV12-3/TRBV12-4	TRBJ1-6	TGTGCCAGCAGTTCCCTAGACCCTGGAGATTCACCCCTCCACTTT	CASSSLDPGDSPLHF
-	many	TRBV7-9	TRBJ2-7	TGTGCCAGCAGCCCAAGGGGAGACGAGCAGTACTTC	CASSPRGDEQYF
-	-	TRBV7-8	TRBJ1-2	TGTGCCAGCAGCTTAGCGGGGGGAATGAAAGGCTACACCTTC	CASSLAGGMKGYTF
TRBD2	-	TRBV20-1	TRBJ2-7	TGCAGTGCTAGTCGGGGGGTTCCTGAGGAGCAGTACTTC	CSASRGVPEEQYF
-	-	TRBV7-2	TRBJ2-7	TGTGCCAGCAGCTTAGCTGATGAAGACAGCTCCTACGAGCAGTACTTC	CASSLADEDSSYEQYF
-	many	TRBV20-1	TRBJ1-2	TGCAGTGCTTACCGGGATTCCTATGGCTACACCTTC	CSAYRDSYGYTF
-	-	TRBV29-1	TRBJ1-5	TGCAGCGCTGACCGGGACGGCAATCAGCCCCAGCATTTT	CSADRDGNQPQHF
TRBD1	many	TRBV29-1	TRBJ1-1	TGCAGCGTCACACAGGGGGCTGAAGCTTTCTTT	CSVTQGAEAFF
TRBD1	-	TRBV2	TRBJ1-6	TGTGCCAGCAGTGAGGGGGGACAGGGGCCCTATAATTCACCCCTCCACTTT	CASSEGGQGPYNSPLHF
-	-	TRBV7-8	TRBJ1-2	TGTGCCAGCAGCTTACGGCCAGACGTCGATGGCTACACCTTC	CASSLRPDVDGYTF